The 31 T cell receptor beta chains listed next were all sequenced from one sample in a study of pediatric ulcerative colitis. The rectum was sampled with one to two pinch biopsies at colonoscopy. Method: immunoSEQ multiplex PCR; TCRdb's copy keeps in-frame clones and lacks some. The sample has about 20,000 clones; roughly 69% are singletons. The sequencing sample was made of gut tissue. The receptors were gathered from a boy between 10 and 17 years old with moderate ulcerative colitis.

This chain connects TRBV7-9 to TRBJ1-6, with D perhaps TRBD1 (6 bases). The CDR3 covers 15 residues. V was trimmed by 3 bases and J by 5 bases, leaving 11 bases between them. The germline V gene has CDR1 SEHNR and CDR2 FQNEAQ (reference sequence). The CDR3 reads CASSFWGPDNSPLHF. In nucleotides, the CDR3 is TGTGCCAGCAGCTTTTGGGGGCCCGATAATTCACCCCTCCACTTT.

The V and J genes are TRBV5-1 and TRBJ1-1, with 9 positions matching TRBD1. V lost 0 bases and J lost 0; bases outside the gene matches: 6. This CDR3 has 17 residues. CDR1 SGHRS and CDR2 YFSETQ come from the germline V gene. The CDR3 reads CASSLGDREVMNTEAFF. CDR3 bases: TGCGCCAGCAGCTTGGGGGACAGGGAGGTAATGAACACTGAAGCTTTCTTT.

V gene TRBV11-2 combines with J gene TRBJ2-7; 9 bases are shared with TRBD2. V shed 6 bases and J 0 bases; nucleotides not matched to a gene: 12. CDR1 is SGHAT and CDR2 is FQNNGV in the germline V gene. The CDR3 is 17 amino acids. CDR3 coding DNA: TGTGCCAGCAGTTCAAGCGGGGGGTTATCACACTCCTACGAGCAGTACTTC. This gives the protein CASSSSGGLSHSYEQYF.

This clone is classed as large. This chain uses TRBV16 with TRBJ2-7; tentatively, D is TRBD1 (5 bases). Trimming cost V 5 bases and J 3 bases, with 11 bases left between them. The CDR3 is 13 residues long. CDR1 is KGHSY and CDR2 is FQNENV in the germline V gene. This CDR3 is CASSFDSLYEQYF. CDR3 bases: TGTGCCAGCAGCTTCGACAGCCTCTACGAGCAGTACTTC.

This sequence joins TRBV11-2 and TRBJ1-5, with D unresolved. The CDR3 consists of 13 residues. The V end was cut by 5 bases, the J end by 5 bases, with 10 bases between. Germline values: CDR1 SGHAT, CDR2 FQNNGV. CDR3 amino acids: CASSPNTDQPQHF. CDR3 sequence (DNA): TGTGCCAGCAGCCCGAATACGGATCAGCCCCAGCATTTT.

The CDR3 sequence is CASSTTRREQFF. The CDR3 DNA sequence: TGTGCCAGCAGCACTACGCGGCGTGAGCAGTTCTTC. This sequence joins TRBV7-9 and TRBJ2-1; the D is unclear. The CDR3 has 12 residues. The germline CDR1 and CDR2 sequences are SEHNR and FQNEAQ (reference sequence). V was pared by 5 bases and J by 9 bases, with 11 bases between.

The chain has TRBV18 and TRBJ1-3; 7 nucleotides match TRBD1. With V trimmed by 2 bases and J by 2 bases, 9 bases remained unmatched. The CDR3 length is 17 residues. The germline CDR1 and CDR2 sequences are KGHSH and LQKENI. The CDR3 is CASSPATDRRAGNTIYF. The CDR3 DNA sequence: TGTGCCAGCTCACCAGCAACGGACAGGAGGGCTGGAAACACCATATATTTT. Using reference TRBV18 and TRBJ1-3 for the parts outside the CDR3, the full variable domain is NAGVMQNPRHLVRRRGQEARLRCSPMKGHSHVYWYRQLPEEGLKFMVYLQKENIIDESGMPKERFSAEFPKEGPSILRIQQVVRGDSAAYFCASSPATDRRAGNTIYFGEGSWLTVV.

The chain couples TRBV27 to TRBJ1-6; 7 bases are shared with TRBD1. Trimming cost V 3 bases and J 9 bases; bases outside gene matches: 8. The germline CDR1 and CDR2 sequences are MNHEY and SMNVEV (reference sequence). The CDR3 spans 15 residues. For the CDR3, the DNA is TGTGCCAGCAGTTTTGGTGGGCAGGGGGTTTCACCCCTCCACTTT. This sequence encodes CASSFGGQGVSPLHF.

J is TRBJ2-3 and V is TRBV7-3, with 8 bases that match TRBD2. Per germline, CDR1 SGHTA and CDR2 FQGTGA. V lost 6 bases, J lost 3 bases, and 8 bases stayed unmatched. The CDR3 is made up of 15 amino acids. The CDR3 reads CASSLHSGETDTQYF. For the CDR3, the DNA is TGTGCCAGCAGTTTACATAGCGGGGAAACAGATACGCAGTATTTT.

The CDR3 region is CASSEWGPGVDTF. The CDR3 DNA sequence: TGTGCCAGCAGTGAATGGGGCCCCGGGGTGGATACCTTC. V usage is TRBV2 and J usage is TRBJ1-2; D may be TRBD1 (5 bases). The CDR3 loop spans 13 amino acids. The germline V gene encodes CDR1 SNHLY and CDR2 FYNNEI. V lost 2 bases to trimming and J lost 14 bases, with 18 bases between them.

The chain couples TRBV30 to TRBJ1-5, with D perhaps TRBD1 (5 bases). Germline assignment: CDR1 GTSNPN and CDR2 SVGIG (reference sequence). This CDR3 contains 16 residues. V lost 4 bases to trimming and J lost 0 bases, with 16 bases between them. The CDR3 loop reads CAWTKGPNFSNQPQHF. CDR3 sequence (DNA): TGTGCCTGGACTAAGGGACCGAACTTTAGCAATCAGCCCCAGCATTTT.

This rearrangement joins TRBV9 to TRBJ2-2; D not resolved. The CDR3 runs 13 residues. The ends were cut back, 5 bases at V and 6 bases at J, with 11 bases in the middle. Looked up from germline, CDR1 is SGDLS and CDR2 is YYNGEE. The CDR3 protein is CASSPAPPGELFF. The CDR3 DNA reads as TGTGCCAGCAGTCCTGCGCCGCCCGGGGAGCTGTTTTTT.

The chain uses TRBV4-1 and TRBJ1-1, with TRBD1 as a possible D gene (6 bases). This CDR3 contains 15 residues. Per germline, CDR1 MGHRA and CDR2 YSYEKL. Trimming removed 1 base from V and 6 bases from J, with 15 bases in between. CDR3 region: CASSQGYRAISEAFF. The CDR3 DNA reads TGCGCCAGCAGCCAAGGCTACAGGGCAATTTCTGAAGCTTTCTTT.

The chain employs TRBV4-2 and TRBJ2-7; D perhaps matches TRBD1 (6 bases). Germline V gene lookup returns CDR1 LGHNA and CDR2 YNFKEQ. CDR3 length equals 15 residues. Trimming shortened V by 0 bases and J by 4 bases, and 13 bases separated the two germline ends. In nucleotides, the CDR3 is TGTGCCAGCAGCCAAGAAGGACAGCCCCCGTACGAGCAGTACTTC. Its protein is CASSQEGQPPYEQYF.

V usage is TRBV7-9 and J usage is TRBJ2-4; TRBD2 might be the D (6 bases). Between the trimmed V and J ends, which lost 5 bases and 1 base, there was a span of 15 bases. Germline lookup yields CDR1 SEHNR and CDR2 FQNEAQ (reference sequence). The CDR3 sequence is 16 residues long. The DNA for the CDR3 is TGTGCCAGCAGCCGAGTTCTAGCGCATGCCAAAAACATTCAGTACTTC. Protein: CASSRVLAHAKNIQYF.

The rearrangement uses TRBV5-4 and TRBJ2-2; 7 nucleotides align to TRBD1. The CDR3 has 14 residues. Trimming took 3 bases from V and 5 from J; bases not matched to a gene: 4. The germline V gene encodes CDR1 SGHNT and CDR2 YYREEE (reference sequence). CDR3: CASSYYRGTGELFF. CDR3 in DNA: TGTGCCAGCAGCTATTACAGGGGTACCGGGGAGCTGTTTTTT.

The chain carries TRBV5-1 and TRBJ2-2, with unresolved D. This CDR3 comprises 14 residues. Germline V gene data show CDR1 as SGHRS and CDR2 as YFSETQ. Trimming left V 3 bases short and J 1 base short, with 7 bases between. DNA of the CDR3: TGCGCCAGCAGCTGGGGAAAGAACACCGGGGAGCTGTTTTTT. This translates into CASSWGKNTGELFF.

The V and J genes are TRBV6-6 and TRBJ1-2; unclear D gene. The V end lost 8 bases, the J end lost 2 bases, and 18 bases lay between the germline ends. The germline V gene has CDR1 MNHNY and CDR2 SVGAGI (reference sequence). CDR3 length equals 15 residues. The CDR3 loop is CASRTAQISNYGYTF. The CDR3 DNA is TGTGCCAGCCGTACGGCCCAGATTTCAAACTATGGCTACACCTTC.

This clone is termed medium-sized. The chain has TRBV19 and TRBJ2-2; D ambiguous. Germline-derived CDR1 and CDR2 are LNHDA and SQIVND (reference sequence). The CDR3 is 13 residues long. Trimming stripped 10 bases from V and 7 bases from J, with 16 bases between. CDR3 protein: CATISWLDGELFF. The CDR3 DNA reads TGTGCCACCATATCTTGGTTGGACGGGGAGCTGTTTTTT.

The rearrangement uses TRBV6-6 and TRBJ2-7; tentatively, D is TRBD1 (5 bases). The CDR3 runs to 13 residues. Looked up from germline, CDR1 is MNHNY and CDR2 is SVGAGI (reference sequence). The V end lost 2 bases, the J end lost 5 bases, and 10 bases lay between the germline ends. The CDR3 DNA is TGTGCCAGCAGTTACCTGACAGCTAACGAGCAGTACTTC. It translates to CASSYLTANEQYF.

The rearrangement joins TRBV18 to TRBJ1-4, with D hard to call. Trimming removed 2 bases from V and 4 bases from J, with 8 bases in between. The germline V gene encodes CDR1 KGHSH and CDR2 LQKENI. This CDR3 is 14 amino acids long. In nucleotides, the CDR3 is TGTGCCAGCTCACCAAGGACTCTTAATGAAAAACTGTTTTTT. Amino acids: CASSPRTLNEKLFF. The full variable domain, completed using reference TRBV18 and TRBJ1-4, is NAGVMQNPRHLVRRRGQEARLRCSPMKGHSHVYWYRQLPEEGLKFMVYLQKENIIDESGMPKERFSAEFPKEGPSILRIQQVVRGDSAAYFCASSPRTLNEKLFFGSGTQLSVL.

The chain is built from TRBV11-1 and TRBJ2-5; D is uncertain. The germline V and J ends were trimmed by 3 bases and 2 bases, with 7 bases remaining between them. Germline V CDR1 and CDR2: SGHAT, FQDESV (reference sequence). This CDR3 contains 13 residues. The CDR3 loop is CASSFLSQETQYF. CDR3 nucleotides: TGTGCCAGCAGCTTTCTTTCGCAAGAGACCCAGTACTTC.

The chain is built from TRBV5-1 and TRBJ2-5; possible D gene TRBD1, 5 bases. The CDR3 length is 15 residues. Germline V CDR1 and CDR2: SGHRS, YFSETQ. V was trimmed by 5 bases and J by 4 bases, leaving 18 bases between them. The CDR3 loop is CASRVLGHGGETQYF. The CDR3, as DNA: TGCGCCAGCAGGGTTCTCGGACACGGTGGAGAGACCCAGTACTTC.

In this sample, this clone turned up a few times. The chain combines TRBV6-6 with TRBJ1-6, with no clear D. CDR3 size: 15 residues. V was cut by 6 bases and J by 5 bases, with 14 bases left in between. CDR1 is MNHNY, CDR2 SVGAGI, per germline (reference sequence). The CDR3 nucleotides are TGTGCCAGCAGGTTGAGCTCCTGGGATAATTCACCCCTCCACTTT. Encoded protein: CASRLSSWDNSPLHF.

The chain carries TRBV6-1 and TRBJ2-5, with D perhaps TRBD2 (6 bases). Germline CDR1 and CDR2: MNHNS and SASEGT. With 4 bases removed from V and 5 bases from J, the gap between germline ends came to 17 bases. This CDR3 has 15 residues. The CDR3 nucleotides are TGTGCCAGCAGTGTCGCGGGACTCCGTAAGGAGACCCAGTACTTC. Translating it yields CASSVAGLRKETQYF.

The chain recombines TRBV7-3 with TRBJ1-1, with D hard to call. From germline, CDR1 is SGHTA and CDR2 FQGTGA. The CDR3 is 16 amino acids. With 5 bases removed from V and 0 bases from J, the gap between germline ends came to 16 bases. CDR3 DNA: TGTGCCAGCAGCCCCGGACGGTTAGCCATGAACACTGAAGCTTTCTTT. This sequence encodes CASSPGRLAMNTEAFF.

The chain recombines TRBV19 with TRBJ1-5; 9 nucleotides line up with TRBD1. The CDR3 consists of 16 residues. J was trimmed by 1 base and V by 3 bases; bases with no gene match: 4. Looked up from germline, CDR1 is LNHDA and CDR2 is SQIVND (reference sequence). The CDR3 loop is CASSIGDRVSNQPQHF. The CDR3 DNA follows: TGTGCCAGTAGTATCGGGGACAGGGTCAGCAATCAGCCCCAGCATTTT.

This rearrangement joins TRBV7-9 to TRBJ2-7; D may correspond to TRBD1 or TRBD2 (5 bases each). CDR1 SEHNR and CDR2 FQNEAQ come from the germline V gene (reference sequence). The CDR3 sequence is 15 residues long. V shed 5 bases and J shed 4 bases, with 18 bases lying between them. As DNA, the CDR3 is TGTGCCAGCAGCCCCAAAGGGGAGATCCTTTACGAGCAGTACTTC. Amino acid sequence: CASSPKGEILYEQYF.

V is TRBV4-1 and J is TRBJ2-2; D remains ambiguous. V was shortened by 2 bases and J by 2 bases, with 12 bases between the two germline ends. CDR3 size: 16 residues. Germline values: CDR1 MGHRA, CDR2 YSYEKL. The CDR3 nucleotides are TGCGCCAGCAGCCAATCCCCCGCCAGTAACACCGGGGAGCTGTTTTTT. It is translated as CASSQSPASNTGELFF.

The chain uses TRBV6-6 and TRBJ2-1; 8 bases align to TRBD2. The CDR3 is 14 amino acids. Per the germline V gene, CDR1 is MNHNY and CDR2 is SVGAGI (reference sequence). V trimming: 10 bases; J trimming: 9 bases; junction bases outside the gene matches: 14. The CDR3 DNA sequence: TGTGCCACCAGACTAGCGAAACCCACAAGTGAGCAGTTCTTC. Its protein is CATRLAKPTSEQFF.

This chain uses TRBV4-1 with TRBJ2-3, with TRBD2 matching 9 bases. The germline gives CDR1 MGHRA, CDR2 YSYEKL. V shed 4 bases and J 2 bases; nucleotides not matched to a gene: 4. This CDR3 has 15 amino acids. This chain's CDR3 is CASSLRLAVTDTQYF. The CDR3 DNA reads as TGCGCCAGCAGCCTAAGACTAGCGGTCACAGATACGCAGTATTTT.